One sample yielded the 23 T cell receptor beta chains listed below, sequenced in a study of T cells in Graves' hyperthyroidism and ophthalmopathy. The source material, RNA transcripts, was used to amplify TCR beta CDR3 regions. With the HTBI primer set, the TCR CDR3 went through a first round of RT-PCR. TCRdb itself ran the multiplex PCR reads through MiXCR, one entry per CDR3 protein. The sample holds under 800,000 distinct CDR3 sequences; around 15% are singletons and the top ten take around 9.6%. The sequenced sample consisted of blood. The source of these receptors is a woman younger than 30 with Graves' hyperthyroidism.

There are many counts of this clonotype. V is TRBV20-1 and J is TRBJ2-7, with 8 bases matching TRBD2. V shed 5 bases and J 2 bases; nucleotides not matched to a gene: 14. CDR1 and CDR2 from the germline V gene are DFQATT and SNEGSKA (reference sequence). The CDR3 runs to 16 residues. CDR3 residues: CSAGGGVIAGPYEQYF. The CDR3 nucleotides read TGCAGTGCTGGGGGGGGTGTGATAGCGGGACCCTACGAGCAGTACTTC.

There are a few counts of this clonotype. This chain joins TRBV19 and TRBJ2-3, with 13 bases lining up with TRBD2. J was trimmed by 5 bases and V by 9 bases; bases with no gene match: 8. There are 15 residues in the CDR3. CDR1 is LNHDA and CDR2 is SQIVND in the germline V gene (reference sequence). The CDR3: CASQRTSGSLDTQYF. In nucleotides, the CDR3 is TGTGCCAGCCAAAGGACTAGCGGGAGTTTAGATACGCAGTATTTT.

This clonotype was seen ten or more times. The DNA for the CDR3 is TGTGCCAGCAGCTTAGTGGCTAGCGGGCCTCCCCAAGAGACCCAGTACTTC. Translating it yields CASSLVASGPPQETQYF. The V and J genes are TRBV7-2 and TRBJ2-5; 8 bases align to TRBD2. The CDR3 length is 17 residues. V was clipped by 1 base and J by 1 base; unmatched bases: 8. Germline CDR1 reads SGHTA; CDR2 reads FQGNSA.

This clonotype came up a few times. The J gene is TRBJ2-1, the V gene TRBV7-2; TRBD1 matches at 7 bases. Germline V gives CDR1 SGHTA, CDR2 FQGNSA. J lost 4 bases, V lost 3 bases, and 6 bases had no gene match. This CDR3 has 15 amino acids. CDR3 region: CASSFRQGLYNEQFF. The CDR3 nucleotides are TGTGCCAGCAGCTTCAGACAGGGCCTATACAATGAGCAGTTCTTC. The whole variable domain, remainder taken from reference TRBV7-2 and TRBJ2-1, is GAGVSQSPSNKVTEKGKDVELRCDPISGHTALYWYRQSLGQGLEFLIYFQGNSAPDKSGLPSDRFSAERTGGSVSTLTIQRTQQEDSAVYLCASSFRQGLYNEQFFGPGTRLTVL.

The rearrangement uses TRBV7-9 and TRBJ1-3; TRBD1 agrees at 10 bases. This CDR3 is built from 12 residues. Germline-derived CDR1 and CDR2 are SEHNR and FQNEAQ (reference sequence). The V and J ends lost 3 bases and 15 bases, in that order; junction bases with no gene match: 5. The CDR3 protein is CASSLGQGFEYF. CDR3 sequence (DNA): TGTGCCAGCAGCTTGGGACAGGGGTTCGAATATTTT.

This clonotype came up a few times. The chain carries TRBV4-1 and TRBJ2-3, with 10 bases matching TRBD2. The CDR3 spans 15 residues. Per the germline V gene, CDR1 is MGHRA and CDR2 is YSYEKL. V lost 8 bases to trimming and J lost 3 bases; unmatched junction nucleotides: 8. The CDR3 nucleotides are TGCGCCAGCCACACAGGTAGCGGGAGGACAGATACGCAGTATTTT. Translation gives CASHTGSGRTDTQYF.

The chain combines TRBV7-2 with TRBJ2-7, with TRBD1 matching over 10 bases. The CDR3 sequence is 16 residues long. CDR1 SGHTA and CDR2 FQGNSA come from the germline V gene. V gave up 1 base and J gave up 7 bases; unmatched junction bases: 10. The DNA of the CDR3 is TGTGCCAGCAGCTTAGGCGCACGACAGGGGGCTAGGGAGCAGTACTTC. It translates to CASSLGARQGAREQYF.

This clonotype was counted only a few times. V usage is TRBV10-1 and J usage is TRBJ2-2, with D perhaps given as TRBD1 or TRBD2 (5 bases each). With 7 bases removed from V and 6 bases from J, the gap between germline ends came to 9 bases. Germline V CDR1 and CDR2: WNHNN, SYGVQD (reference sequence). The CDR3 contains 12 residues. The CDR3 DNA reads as TGCGCCAGCAAAATGGGGGCCGGGGAGCTGTTTTTT. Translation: CASKMGAGELFF.

As DNA, the CDR3 is TGTGCCAGCAGCTTCACAGGGGGCATGAATGAGCAGTTCTTC. As protein: CASSFTGGMNEQFF. The genes are TRBV11-1 and TRBJ2-1, with TRBD1 matching 9 bases. V lost 3 bases, J lost 7 bases, and 4 bases stayed unmatched. CDR1 SGHAT and CDR2 FQDESV come from the germline V gene (reference sequence). This CDR3 region has 14 residues.

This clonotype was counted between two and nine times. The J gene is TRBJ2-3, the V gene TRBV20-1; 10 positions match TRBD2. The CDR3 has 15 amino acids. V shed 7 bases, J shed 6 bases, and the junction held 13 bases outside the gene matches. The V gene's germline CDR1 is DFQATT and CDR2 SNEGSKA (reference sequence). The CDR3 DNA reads TGCAGTGGAGGAGGATTAGCGGGAGGCTTTGATACGCAGTATTTT. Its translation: CSGGGLAGGFDTQYF.

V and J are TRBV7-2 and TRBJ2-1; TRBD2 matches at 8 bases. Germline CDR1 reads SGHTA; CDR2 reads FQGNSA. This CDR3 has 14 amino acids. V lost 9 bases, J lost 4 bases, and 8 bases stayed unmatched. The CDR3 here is CASSQREQYNEQFF. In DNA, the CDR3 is TGTGCCAGTAGCCAGCGGGAGCAGTACAATGAGCAGTTCTTC.

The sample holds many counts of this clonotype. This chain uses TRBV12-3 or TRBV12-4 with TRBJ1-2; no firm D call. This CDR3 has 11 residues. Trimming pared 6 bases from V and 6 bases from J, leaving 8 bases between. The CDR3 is CASSQRHGYTF. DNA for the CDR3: TGTGCCAGCAGCCAACGGCATGGCTACACCTTC.

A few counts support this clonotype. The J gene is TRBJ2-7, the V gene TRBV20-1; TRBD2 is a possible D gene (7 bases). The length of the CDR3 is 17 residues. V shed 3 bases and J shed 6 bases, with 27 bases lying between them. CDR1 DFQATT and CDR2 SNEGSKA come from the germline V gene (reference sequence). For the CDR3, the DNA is TGCAGTGCTAGGAGGGGGGGGAAGGGACTAAACTATTTCGAGCAGTACTTC. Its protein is CSARRGGKGLNYFEQYF.

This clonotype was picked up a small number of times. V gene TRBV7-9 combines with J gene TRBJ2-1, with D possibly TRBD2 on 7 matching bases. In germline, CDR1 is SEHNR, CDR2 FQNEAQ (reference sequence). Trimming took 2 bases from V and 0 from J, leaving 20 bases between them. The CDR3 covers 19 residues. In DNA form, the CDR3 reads TGTGCCAGCAGCTTATCTCCACGGGGGGCGGGTCGCTCCTACAATGAGCAGTTCTTC. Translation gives CASSLSPRGAGRSYNEQFF.

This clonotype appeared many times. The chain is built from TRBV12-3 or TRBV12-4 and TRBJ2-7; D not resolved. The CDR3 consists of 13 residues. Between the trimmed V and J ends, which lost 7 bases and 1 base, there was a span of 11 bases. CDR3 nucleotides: TGTGCCAGCACTCGACGCGGTTCCTACGAGCAGTACTTC. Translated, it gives CASTRRGSYEQYF.

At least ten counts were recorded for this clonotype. DNA for the CDR3: TGTGCCAGCAGTGAACAGGCCTATGGCTACACCTTC. Protein product: CASSEQAYGYTF. The chain uses TRBV2 and TRBJ1-2; D gene ambiguous. CDR1 is SNHLY, CDR2 FYNNEI, per germline. The CDR3 length is 12 residues. V gave up 2 bases and J gave up 4 bases, with 5 bases separating them.

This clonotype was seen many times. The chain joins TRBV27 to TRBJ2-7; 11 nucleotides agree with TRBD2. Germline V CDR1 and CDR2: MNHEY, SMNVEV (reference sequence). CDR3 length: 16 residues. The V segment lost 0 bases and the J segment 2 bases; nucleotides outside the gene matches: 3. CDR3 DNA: TGTGCCAGCAGTTTATCGACTAGCGGGGTAACCTACGAGCAGTACTTC. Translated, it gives CASSLSTSGVTYEQYF.

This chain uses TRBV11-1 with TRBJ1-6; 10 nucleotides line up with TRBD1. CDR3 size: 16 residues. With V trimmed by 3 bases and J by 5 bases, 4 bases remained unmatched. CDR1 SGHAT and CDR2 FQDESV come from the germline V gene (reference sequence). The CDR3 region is CASSLTGGLNNSPLHF. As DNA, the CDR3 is TGTGCCAGCAGCTTGACAGGGGGCCTTAATAATTCACCCCTCCACTTT.

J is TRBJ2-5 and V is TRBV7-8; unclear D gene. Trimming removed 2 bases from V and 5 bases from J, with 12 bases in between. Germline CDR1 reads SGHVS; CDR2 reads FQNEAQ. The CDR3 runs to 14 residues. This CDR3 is CASSLNIGQETQYF. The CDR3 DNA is TGTGCCAGCAGCTTAAACATAGGGCAGGAGACCCAGTACTTC.

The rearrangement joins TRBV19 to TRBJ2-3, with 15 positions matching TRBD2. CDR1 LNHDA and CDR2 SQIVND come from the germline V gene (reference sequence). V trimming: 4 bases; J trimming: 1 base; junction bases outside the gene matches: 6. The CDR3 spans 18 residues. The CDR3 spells CASSTRTSGRGRTDTQYF. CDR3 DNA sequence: TGTGCCAGTAGTACCAGGACTAGCGGGAGGGGCCGCACAGATACGCAGTATTTT.

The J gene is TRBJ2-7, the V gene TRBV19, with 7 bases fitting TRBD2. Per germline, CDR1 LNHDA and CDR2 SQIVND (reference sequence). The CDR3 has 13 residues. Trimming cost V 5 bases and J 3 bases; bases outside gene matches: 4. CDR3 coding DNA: TGTGCCAGTAGTCCGGGGACTAACTACGAGCAGTACTTC. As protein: CASSPGTNYEQYF.

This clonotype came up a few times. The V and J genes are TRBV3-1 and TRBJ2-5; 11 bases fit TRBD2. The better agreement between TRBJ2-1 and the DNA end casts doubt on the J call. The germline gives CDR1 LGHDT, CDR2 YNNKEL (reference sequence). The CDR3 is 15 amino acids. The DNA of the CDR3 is TGTGCCAGCAGCCAAGGCCTAGCGGGAGGAGAGACCCAGTTCTTC. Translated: CASSQGLAGGETQFF.

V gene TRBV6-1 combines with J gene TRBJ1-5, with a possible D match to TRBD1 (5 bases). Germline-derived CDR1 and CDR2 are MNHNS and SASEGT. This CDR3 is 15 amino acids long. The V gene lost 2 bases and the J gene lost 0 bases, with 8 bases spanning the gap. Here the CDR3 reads CASSEYRLSNQPQHF. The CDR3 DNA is TGTGCCAGCAGTGAATACAGGCTTAGCAATCAGCCCCAGCATTTT.